Sequencing of this T cell receptor (beta chain) was carried out in a study of T cells in narcolepsy. Looking at the study overall: Patients with NT1 or NT2 and healthy control donors were enrolled. Study results and limitations: Comparing one patient's CSF and blood CD4+ clonotypes highlighted HCRT- and TRIB2-specific autoreactive clonotypes. Reportedly, autoreactive clonotypes were serially detected in patients' blood but not controls'. Autoreactive clone sequences were missing from some blood memory CD4+ repertoires.

Concerning this clone itself: As yet, its antigen is unknown.

Produced via immunoSEQ multiplex PCR; TCRdb's table is partial and in-frame only. The profile shows about 33,000 clones, about 84% of them singletons. Source material: CD45RA- memory CD4+ T cells from PBMCs. The clonotype was recovered from a human donor with narcolepsy.

CDR3 region: CASSPDREDSYEQYF. CDR3 bases: TGCGCCAGCAGCCCCGACAGGGAGGACTCCTACGAGCAGTACTTC. The chain uses TRBV5-1 and TRBJ2-7; possibly TRBD1 for D (7 bases). Germline loops: CDR1 SGHRS, CDR2 YFSETQ. The ends were cut back, 4 bases at V and 0 bases at J, with 14 bases in the middle. The CDR3 loop spans 15 amino acids.